This is a list of T cell receptor beta chains from one sample in a study of somatic mutations in cytotoxic T cells in rheumatoid arthritis. Only in-frame clones appear in the TCRdb table, and some are missing; sequencing was by immunoSEQ multiplex PCR. Of approximately 13,000 clones listed, roughly 80% are singletons. Sequences were obtained from CD8+ T cells sorted from blood. Receptor source: an adult with rheumatoid arthritis. Both conserved end residues are part of each CDR3. Each record gives: clone size, J gene, D gene, V gene, CDR3 DNA, CDR3 protein. A D gene is named only where the DNA matches it firmly. The listing skips clone size in some rows; elsewhere it reads once, few, many or a size class.

>.|TRBJ1-2|.|TRBV7-9
TGTGCCAGCAGCTACGGGACTACCTATGGCTACACCTTC
CASSYGTTYGYTF
>few|TRBJ2-3|TRBD2|TRBV4-2
TGTGCCAGCAGCCAAGGGGGGCGGGGGGAGGCAGATACGCAGTATTTT
CASSQGGRGEADTQYF
>.|TRBJ1-3|.|TRBV6-7
TGTGCCAGCAGGGTCGGGGCGGGTGGAAACACCATATATTTT
CASRVGAGGNTIYF
>.|TRBJ1-5|.|TRBV6-1
TGTGCCAGCAGCGATAACAGGCGGAGCAATCAGCCCCAGCATTTT
CASSDNRRSNQPQHF
>.|TRBJ2-1|TRBD2|TRBV6-4
TGTGCCAGCAGTGACGGGAGCGGGGGGGTCGGTGAGCAGTTCTTC
CASSDGSGGVGEQFF
>.|TRBJ2-2|TRBD2|TRBV10-3
TGTGCCATCAGTGACCCCTCTCTAGCGGGGGGAAGAAACACCGGGGAGCTGTTTTTT
CAISDPSLAGGRNTGELFF
>.|TRBJ2-1|.|TRBV27
TGTGCCAGCAGCCTGTGGTCTGGTTGGGAGCAGTTCTTC
CASSLWSGWEQFF
>few|TRBJ2-7|.|TRBV9
TGTGCCAGCGGGGCGAGTGGGTACGAGCAGTACTTC
CASGASGYEQYF
>.|TRBJ1-2|TRBD1|TRBV7-9
TGTGCCAGCAGCCCACAGGGGTTCAACTATGGCTACACCTTC
CASSPQGFNYGYTF
>.|TRBJ2-2|TRBD2|TRBV7-6
TGTGCCAGCATTTGGGGGGGGACCGGGGAGCTGTTTTTT
CASIWGGTGELFF
>few|TRBJ2-7|TRBD1|TRBV7-9
TGTGCCAGCACACACAACTCCGGGACAGGGAGCTACGAGCAGTACTTC
CASTHNSGTGSYEQYF
>.|TRBJ1-6|.|TRBV5-6
TGTGCCAGCAGCTCTTCTAAGGGAGAGGCCTATAATTCACCCCTCCACTTT
CASSSSKGEAYNSPLHF
>.|TRBJ1-4|.|TRBV5-1
TGCGCCAGCAGCGTGGGACCGCCCGAGAATAAAAATGAAAAACTGTTTTTT
CASSVGPPENKNEKLFF